These 6 T cell receptor beta chains originate from one sample sequenced in a study of shared clonotypes between healthy human individuals. Clones were read by immunoSEQ multiplex PCR, and TCRdb kept only the in-frame ones, dropping some. This sample has approximately 1,000,000 clones, with 70% to 80% found just once. The sample comprised memory CD4+ T cells from PBMCs. Subset meaning: CD45RA-negative fraction. These receptors were collected from a young man in good health. Some clones in this sample may be carry-over from other donors' samples.

The J gene is TRBJ2-2, the V gene TRBV6-5; D gene uncertain. Germline V gives CDR1 MNHEY, CDR2 SVGAGI. The CDR3 consists of 15 residues. The V gene lost 6 bases and the J gene lost 0 bases, with 11 bases spanning the gap. The CDR3 sequence: CASSPDGPNTGELFF. DNA for the CDR3: TGTGCCAGCAGCCCAGACGGTCCGAACACCGGGGAGCTGTTTTTT.

This sequence joins TRBV10-1 and TRBJ1-6; the D gene is possibly TRBD1 (6 bases). Germline values: CDR1 WNHNN, CDR2 SYGVQD (reference sequence). This CDR3 has 13 residues. V lost 6 bases to trimming and J lost 9 bases, with 12 bases between them. The CDR3 loop is CASRGDIGSPLHF. Written as DNA, the CDR3 is TGCGCCAGCAGAGGGGACATAGGTTCACCCCTCCACTTT.

The V call is TRBV11-3, the J call TRBJ2-1; perhaps TRBD2 as D (6 bases). Between the trimmed V and J ends, which lost 4 bases and 6 bases, there was a span of 10 bases. Germline loops: CDR1 SGHNT, CDR2 YENEEA. This CDR3 region has 13 residues. The CDR3 region has the DNA TGTGCCAGCAGCTGGAGGGGAGGCAATGAGCAGTTCTTC. This sequence encodes CASSWRGGNEQFF.

The V call is TRBV7-3, the J call TRBJ1-1; TRBD1 might be the D (5 bases). The germline gives CDR1 SGHTA, CDR2 FQGTGA. The CDR3 consists of 13 residues. With 5 bases removed from V and 6 bases from J, the gap between germline ends came to 13 bases. CDR3 coding DNA: TGTGCCAGCAGCCCACCAGGGAGGTCTGAAGCTTTCTTT. Translated, it gives CASSPPGRSEAFF.

The chain's CDR3 is CASSLTPVAGGYNEQFF. The CDR3 coding sequence is TGTGCCAGCAGCTTAACCCCGGTAGCGGGAGGCTACAATGAGCAGTTCTTC. The rearrangement links TRBV7-8 to TRBJ2-1, with 10 bases fitting TRBD2. Germline V gene sequence: CDR1 SGHVS, CDR2 FQNEAQ. This CDR3 has 17 amino acids. V dropped 2 bases and J dropped 3; count of bases not matched to a gene: 7.

The V call is TRBV6-1, the J call TRBJ2-7; TRBD1 aligns across 11 bases. The V gene end was trimmed by 6 bases and the J gene end by 3 bases; junction bases not matched to a gene: 4. Germline assignment: CDR1 MNHNS and CDR2 SASEGT. The CDR3 contains 14 residues. DNA for the CDR3: TGTGCCAGCAGCCGGACAGGGGGCCTCTACGAGCAGTACTTC. Translation gives CASSRTGGLYEQYF.